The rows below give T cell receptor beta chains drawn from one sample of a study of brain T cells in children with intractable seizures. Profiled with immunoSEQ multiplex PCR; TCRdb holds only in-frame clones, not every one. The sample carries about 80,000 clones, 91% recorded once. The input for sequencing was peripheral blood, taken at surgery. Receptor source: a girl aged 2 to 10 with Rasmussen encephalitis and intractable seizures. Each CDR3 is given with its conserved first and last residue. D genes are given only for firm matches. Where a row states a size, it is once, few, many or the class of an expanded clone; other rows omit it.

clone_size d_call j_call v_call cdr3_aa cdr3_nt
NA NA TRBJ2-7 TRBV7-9 CASSLVSPPEGTYEQYF TGTGCCAGCAGCTTAGTTAGCCCCCCGGAGGGAACCTACGAGCAGTACTTC
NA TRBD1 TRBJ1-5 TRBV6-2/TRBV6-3 CASSSPYRGGNQPQHF TGTGCCAGCAGTTCCCCCTACAGGGGCGGTAATCAGCCCCAGCATTTT
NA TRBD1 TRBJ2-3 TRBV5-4 CASSLAGGQTDTQYF TGTGCCAGCAGCTTGGCTGGGGGACAGACAGATACGCAGTATTTT
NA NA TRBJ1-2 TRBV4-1 CASSQVRGAATIYGYTF TGCGCCAGCAGCCAAGTAAGGGGGGCAGCGACAATCTATGGCTACACCTTC
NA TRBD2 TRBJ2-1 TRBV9 CASSDSGRSLGEQFF TGTGCCAGCAGCGATAGCGGGAGGTCCTTGGGTGAGCAGTTCTTC
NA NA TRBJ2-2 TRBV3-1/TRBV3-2 CASSFREGYIGELFF TGTGCCAGCAGCTTCAGGGAAGGGTATATCGGGGAGCTGTTTTTT
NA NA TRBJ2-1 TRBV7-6 CATSNAGSSYNEQFF TGTGCCACCTCTAACGCCGGGAGCTCCTACAATGAGCAGTTCTTC
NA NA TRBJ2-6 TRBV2 CASAREGGGANVLTF TGTGCCAGTGCCCGAGAGGGGGGTGGGGCCAACGTCCTGACTTTC
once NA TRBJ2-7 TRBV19 CASSIGGRGAYEQYF TGTGCCAGTAGTATAGGAGGCAGGGGAGCATACGAGCAGTACTTC
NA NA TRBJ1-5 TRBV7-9 CASSSEALNQPQHF TGTGCCAGCAGCTCAGAGGCCCTCAATCAGCCCCAGCATTTT
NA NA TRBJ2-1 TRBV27 CASSFTGHNEQFF TGTGCCAGCAGCTTTACAGGGCACAATGAGCAGTTCTTC
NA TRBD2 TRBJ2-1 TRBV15 CATSSSRLAGGSYNEQFF TGTGCCACCAGCAGTTCTCGACTAGCGGGGGGGTCTTACAATGAGCAGTTCTTC
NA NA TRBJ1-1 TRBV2 CASRGGQLNTEAFF TGTGCCAGCAGAGGGGGACAACTGAACACTGAAGCTTTCTTT
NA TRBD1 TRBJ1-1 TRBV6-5 CASSQLRETGRAFF TGTGCCAGCAGCCAACTCCGTGAGACAGGGAGAGCTTTCTTT
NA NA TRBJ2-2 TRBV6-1 CASSESGTGELFF TGTGCCAGCAGTGAATCGGGAACCGGGGAGCTGTTTTTT
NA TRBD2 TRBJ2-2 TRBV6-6 CASSRRLAGNTGELFF TGTGCCAGCAGTCGAAGACTAGCGGGGAACACCGGGGAGCTGTTTTTT
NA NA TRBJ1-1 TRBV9 CASSVKGNTEAFF TGTGCCAGCAGCGTAAAGGGGAACACTGAAGCTTTCTTT
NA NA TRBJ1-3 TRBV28 CASSLSGTGNTIYF TGTGCCAGCAGTTTATCAGGGACGGGAAACACCATATATTTT
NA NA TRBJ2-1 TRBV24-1 CATSDPGSENEQFF TGTGCCACCAGTGACCCTGGGTCAGAAAATGAGCAGTTCTTC
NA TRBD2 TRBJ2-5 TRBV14 CASSRLMGGLETQYF TGTGCCAGCAGCCGCCTTATGGGAGGGCTGGAGACCCAGTACTTC
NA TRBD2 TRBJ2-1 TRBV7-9 CASCLAGDTEQFF TGTGCCAGCTGCTTAGCGGGAGACACTGAGCAGTTCTTC
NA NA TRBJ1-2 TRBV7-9 CASSLAWGGDYGYTF TGTGCCAGCAGCCTGGCTTGGGGTGGGGACTATGGCTACACCTTC
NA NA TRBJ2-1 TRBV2 CASSLIAARASYNEQFF TGTGCCAGCAGCTTGATAGCGGCCCGAGCCTCCTACAATGAGCAGTTCTTC
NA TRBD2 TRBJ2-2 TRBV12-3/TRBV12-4 CASSPGGAGELFF TGTGCCAGCAGTCCCGGGGGGGCCGGGGAGCTGTTTTTT
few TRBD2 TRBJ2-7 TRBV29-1 CSVEPPSGGSYEQYF TGCAGCGTTGAACCTCCTAGCGGGGGATCCTACGAGCAGTACTTC
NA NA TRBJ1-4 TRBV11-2 CASSLEGIRWEKLFF TGTGCCAGCAGCTTAGAGGGCATAAGGTGGGAAAAACTGTTTTTT
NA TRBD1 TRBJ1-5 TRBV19 CASSIHRGPGNQPQHF TGTGCCAGTAGTATTCACAGGGGGCCGGGCAATCAGCCCCAGCATTTT
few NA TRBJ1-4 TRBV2 CASRQGVFTNEKLFF TGTGCCAGCAGACAGGGTGTCTTCACTAATGAAAAACTGTTTTTT
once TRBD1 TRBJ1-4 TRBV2 CASRGLTGVYEKLFF TGTGCCAGCAGGGGACTGACAGGGGTTTATGAAAAACTGTTTTTT
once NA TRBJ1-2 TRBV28 CASRWRGGYGYTF TGTGCCAGCCGGTGGAGGGGTGGCTATGGCTACACCTTC
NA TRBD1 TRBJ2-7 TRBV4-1 CASSQDDGQGGYEQYF TGCGCCAGCAGCCAAGATGATGGACAGGGGGGCTACGAGCAGTACTTC